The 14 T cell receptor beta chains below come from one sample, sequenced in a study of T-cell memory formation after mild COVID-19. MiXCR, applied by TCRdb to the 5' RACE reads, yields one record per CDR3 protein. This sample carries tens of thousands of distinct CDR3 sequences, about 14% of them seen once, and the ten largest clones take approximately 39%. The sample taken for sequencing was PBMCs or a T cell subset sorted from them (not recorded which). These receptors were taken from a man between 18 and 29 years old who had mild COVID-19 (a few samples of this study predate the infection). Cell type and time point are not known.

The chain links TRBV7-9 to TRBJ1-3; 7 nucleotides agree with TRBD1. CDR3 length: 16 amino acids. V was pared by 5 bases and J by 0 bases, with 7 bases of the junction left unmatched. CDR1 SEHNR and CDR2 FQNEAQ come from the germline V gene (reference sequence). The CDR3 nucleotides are TGTGCCAGCAGCATCCAACAGGGGATCTCTGGAAACACCATATATTTT. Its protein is CASSIQQGISGNTIYF.

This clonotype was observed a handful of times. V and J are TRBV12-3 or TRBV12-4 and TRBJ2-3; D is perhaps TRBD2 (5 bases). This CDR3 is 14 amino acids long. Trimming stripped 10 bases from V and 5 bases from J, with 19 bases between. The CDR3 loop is CATSPVARGDTQYF. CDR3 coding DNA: TGTGCCACCTCTCCCGTCGCTCGGGGAGATACGCAGTATTTT.

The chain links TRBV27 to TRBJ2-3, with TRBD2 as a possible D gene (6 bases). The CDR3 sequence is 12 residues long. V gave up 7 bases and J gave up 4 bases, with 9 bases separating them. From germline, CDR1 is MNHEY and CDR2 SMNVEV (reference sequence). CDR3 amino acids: CASIGDSDTQYF. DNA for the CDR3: TGTGCCAGCATAGGGGACTCAGATACGCAGTATTTT.

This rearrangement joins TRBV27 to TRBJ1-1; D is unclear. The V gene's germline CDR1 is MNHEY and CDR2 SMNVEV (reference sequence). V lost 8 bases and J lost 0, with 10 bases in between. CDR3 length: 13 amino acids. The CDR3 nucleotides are TGTGCCAGCGGCCTAACCATGAACACTGAAGCTTTCTTT. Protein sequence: CASGLTMNTEAFF.

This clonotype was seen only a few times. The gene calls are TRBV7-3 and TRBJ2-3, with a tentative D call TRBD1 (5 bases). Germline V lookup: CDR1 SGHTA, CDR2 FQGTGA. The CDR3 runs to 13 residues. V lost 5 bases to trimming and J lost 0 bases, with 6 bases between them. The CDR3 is CASSPGSTDTQYF. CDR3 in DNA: TGTGCCAGCAGCCCAGGGAGCACAGATACGCAGTATTTT.

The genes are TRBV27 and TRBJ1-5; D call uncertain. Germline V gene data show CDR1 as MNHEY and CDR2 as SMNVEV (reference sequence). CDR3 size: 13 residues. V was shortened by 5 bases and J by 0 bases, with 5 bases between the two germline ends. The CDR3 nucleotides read TGTGCCAGCAGTAGGAATAGCAATCAGCCCCAGCATTTT. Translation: CASSRNSNQPQHF.

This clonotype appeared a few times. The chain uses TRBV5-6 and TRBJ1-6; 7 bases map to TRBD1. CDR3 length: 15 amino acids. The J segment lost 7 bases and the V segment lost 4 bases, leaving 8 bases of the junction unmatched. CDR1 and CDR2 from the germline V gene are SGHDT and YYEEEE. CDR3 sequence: CASSHVGQKNSPLHF. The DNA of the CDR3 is TGTGCCAGCAGCCACGTGGGACAGAAGAATTCACCCCTCCACTTT.

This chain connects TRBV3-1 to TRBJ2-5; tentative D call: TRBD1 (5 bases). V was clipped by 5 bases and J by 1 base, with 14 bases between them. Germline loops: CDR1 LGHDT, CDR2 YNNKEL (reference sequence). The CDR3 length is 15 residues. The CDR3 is CASSEWQGIQETQYF. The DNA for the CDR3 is TGTGCCAGCAGCGAATGGCAGGGTATCCAAGAGACCCAGTACTTC.

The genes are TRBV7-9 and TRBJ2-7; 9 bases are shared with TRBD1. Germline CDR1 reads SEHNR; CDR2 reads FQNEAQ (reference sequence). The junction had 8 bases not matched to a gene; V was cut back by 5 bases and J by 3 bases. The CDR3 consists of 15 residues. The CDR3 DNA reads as TGTGCCAGCAGCGGACCCGGGACAGGGAGCTACGAGCAGTACTTC. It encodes CASSGPGTGSYEQYF.

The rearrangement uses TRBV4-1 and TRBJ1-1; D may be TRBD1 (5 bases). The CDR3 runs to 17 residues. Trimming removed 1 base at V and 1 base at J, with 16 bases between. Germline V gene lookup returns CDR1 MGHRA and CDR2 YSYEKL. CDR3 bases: TGCGCCAGCAGCCAAGGCCCCCTCTTGGGGGGGAACACTGAAGCTTTCTTT. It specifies CASSQGPLLGGNTEAFF.

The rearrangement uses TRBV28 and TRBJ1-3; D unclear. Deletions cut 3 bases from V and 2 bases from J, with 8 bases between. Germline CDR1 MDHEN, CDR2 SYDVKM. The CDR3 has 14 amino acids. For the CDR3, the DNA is TGTGCCAGCAGTTTCTCAGTGGCTGGAAACACCATATATTTT. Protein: CASSFSVAGNTIYF.

The CDR3 DNA is TGTGCCAGCAGCAGCCTTACTTCTAGCACAGATACGCAGTATTTT. Translated: CASSSLTSSTDTQYF. The genes are TRBV7-2 and TRBJ2-3; unclear D gene. The germline V gene has CDR1 SGHTA and CDR2 FQGNSA. Trimming removed 5 bases at V and 0 bases at J, with 12 bases between. The length of the CDR3 is 15 residues.

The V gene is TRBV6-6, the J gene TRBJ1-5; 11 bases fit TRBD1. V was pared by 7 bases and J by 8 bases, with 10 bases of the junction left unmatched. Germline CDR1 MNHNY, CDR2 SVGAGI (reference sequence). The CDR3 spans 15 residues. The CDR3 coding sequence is TGTGCCAGCAAAGAGGGGACAGGGGGTTTGGAGCCCCAGCATTTT. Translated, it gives CASKEGTGGLEPQHF.

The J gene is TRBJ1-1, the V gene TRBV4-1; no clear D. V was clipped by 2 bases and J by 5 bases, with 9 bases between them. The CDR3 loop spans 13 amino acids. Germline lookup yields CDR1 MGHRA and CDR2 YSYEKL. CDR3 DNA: TGCGCCAGCAGCCAACTGGTAGATACTGAAGCTTTCTTT. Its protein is CASSQLVDTEAFF.